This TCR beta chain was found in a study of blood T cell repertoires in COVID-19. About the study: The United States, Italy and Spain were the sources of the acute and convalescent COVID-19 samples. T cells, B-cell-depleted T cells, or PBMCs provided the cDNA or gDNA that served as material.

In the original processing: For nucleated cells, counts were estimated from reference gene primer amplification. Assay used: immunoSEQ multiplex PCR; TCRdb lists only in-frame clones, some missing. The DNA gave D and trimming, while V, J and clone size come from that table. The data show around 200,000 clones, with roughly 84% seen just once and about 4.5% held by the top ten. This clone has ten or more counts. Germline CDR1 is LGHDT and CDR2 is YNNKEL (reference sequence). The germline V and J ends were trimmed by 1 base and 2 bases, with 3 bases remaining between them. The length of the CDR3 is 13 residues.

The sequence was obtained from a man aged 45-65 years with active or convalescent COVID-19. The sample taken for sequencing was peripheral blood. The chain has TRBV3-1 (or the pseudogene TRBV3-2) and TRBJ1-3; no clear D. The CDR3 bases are TGTGCCAGCAGCCAAGTAGCTGGAAACACCATATATTTT. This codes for CASSQVAGNTIYF.